The 21 T cell receptor beta chains given below trace back to one sample, sequenced in a study of Graves' ophthalmopathy and Graves' hyperthyroidism. The authors amplified TCR beta CDR3 regions, and they did so from RNA transcripts for repertoire sequencing. In the first round, RT-PCR was carried out with HTBI primers, and a multiplex PCR formed the second round. TCRdb reprocessed the multiplex PCR reads with MiXCR, giving one entry per CDR3 protein. The repertoire holds approximately 1.2 million distinct CDR3 sequences, with about 40% as singletons. The sample taken for sequencing was peripheral blood or thyroid tissue (not recorded which). The receptor source for this set is an adult man with Graves' hyperthyroidism.

This clonotype was seen only once. A much larger clone lies one base from this, so it may be a read error. J is TRBJ1-1 and V is TRBV27; D call uncertain. Trimming left V 2 bases short and J 4 bases short, with 11 bases between. CDR1 and CDR2 from the germline V gene are MNHEY and SMNVEV (reference sequence). The CDR3 sequence is 14 residues long. The chain's CDR3 is CASSLSQMITEAFF. Written as DNA, the CDR3 is TGTGCCAGCAGTTTAAGTCAGATGATCACTGAAGCTTTCTTT.

The sample holds many counts of this clonotype. The genes are TRBV7-9 and TRBJ1-5; perhaps TRBD1 as D (5 bases). CDR1 is SEHNR and CDR2 is FQNEAQ in the germline V gene (reference sequence). V lost 9 bases and J 5 bases, leaving 17 bases between the germline ends. This CDR3 is 14 amino acids long. CDR3 sequence reads: CASGGWGVDQPQHF. In DNA form, the CDR3 reads TGTGCCAGTGGGGGTTGGGGAGTTGATCAGCCCCAGCATTTT.

There are a few counts of this clonotype. The genes are TRBV12-3 or TRBV12-4 and TRBJ1-2; TRBD1 aligns across 9 bases. V shed 6 bases, J shed 8 bases, and the junction held 19 bases outside the gene matches. The CDR3 spans 17 residues. The DNA of the CDR3 is TGTGCCAGCAGCTCTTCCCTGGGACAGGGTTTGGCTCGGGGCTACACCTTC. As protein: CASSSSLGQGLARGYTF.

In this sample, this clonotype turned up many times. The chain uses TRBV19 and TRBJ2-7, with TRBD2 matching over 8 bases. This CDR3 region has 14 residues. Germline V gives CDR1 LNHDA, CDR2 SQIVND (reference sequence). Trimming cost V 1 base and J 6 bases; bases outside gene matches: 5. Written as DNA, the CDR3 is TGTGCCAGTAGTATAGGAGCGGGAGCGTTCGAGCAGTACTTC. Translation: CASSIGAGAFEQYF.

This clonotype has ten or more counts. The chain recombines TRBV2 with TRBJ1-2; D gene unclear. Trimming shortened V by 7 bases and J by 1 base, and 10 bases separated the two germline ends. Germline CDR1 and CDR2: SNHLY and FYNNEI. The CDR3 is 13 amino acids. The CDR3 spells CASTLEDNYGYTF. In nucleotides, the CDR3 is TGTGCCAGCACCTTGGAAGATAACTATGGCTACACCTTC.

This clonotype was detected many times. The V gene is TRBV25-1, the J gene TRBJ1-6, with D perhaps matching TRBD1 (5 bases). Between the trimmed V and J ends, which lost 5 bases and 6 bases, there was a span of 14 bases. Germline CDR1 reads MGHDK; CDR2 reads SYGVNS. The CDR3 totals 15 residues. CDR3 bases: TGTGCCAGCAGTCCAGGGCAATCGAGTAATTCACCCCTCCACTTT. It encodes CASSPGQSSNSPLHF.

This clonotype was recorded many times. The CDR3 loop is CSARKQGSNQPQHF. DNA of the CDR3: TGCAGTGCTAGAAAACAAGGAAGCAATCAGCCCCAGCATTTT. The V and J genes are TRBV20-1 and TRBJ1-5; D uncertain. Germline V CDR1 and CDR2: DFQATT, SNEGSKA (reference sequence). The CDR3 has 14 residues. The V and J ends lost 2 bases and 1 base respectively, with 9 bases between them.

Only a few counts were recorded for this clonotype. This rearrangement joins TRBV19 to TRBJ1-3, with D maybe TRBD1 (5 bases). The CDR3 loop spans 15 amino acids. The V and J ends lost 7 bases and 2 bases respectively, with 15 bases between them. The V gene's germline CDR1 is LNHDA and CDR2 SQIVND (reference sequence). For the CDR3, the DNA is TGTGCCAGTATTCGGGACCCGGGGACTGGAAACACCATATATTTT. It codes for CASIRDPGTGNTIYF. Drawing the rest from reference TRBV19 and TRBJ1-3, the complete variable domain is DGGITQSPKYLFRKEGQNVTLSCEQNLNHDAMYWYRQDPGQGLRLIYYSQIVNDFQKGDIAEGYSVSREKKESFPLTVTSAQKNPTAFYLCASIRDPGTGNTIYFGEGSWLTVV.

The V gene is TRBV6-2 or TRBV6-3, the J gene TRBJ1-2; D is unresolved. Trimming shortened V by 0 bases and J by 7 bases, and 6 bases separated the two germline ends. Germline CDR1 MNHEY, CDR2 SVGEGT. The CDR3 totals 12 residues. The CDR3 DNA reads TGTGCCAGCAGTTACTCGACTCTTGGCTACACCTTC. Its translation is CASSYSTLGYTF.

This clonotype has more than one count but fewer than ten. This sequence joins TRBV7-3 and TRBJ2-3; possibly TRBD1 for D (6 bases). This CDR3 is 15 amino acids long. Germline V CDR1 and CDR2: SGHTA, FQGTGA. V lost 2 bases, J lost 4 bases, and 13 bases lay in between. In nucleotides, the CDR3 is TGTGCCAGCAGCTTAGGGGGCGGGCGACCAGATACGCAGTATTTT. Its protein product is CASSLGGGRPDTQYF.

The chain is built from TRBV9 and TRBJ2-7, with a possible D match to TRBD2 (5 bases). Germline values: CDR1 SGDLS, CDR2 YYNGEE. The CDR3 is 13 residues long. Trimming cost V 7 bases and J 3 bases, with 14 bases left between them. The CDR3 loop reads CASALASLYEQYF. CDR3 nucleotides: TGTGCCAGCGCCCTAGCCTCCCTCTACGAGCAGTACTTC.

The rearrangement links TRBV29-1 to TRBJ2-2; TRBD2 matches 7 bases. V shed 4 bases and J 8 bases; nucleotides not matched to a gene: 1. CDR1 and CDR2 from the germline V gene are SQVTM and ANQGSEA. The CDR3 spans 11 residues. DNA for the CDR3: TGCAGCGTTGCGGGGGGAGGGGAGCTGTTTTTT. Translating gives CSVAGGGELFF.

The chain links TRBV7-2 to TRBJ1-6, with D tentatively TRBD1 (5 bases). Germline CDR1 and CDR2: SGHTA and FQGNSA. CDR3 length equals 17 residues. Trimming removed 1 base from V and 7 bases from J, with 17 bases in between. The CDR3 sequence is CASSLVRDEGSNSPLHF. CDR3 bases: TGTGCCAGCAGCTTAGTTCGGGACGAAGGCTCAAATTCACCCCTCCACTTT. The full variable domain, rest sourced from reference TRBV7-2 and TRBJ1-6, is GAGVSQSPSNKVTEKGKDVELRCDPISGHTALYWYRQSLGQGLEFLIYFQGNSAPDKSGLPSDRFSAERTGGSVSTLTIQRTQQEDSAVYLCASSLVRDEGSNSPLHFGNGTRLTVT.

This chain connects TRBV24-1 to TRBJ2-6; D is unresolved. The CDR3 contains 16 residues. Germline assignment: CDR1 KGHDR and CDR2 SFDVKD. V lost 0 bases and J lost 0, with 5 bases in between. For the CDR3, the DNA is TGTGCCACCAGTGATTTGAGGAGCTCTGGGGCCAACGTCCTGACTTTC. It codes for CATSDLRSSGANVLTF.

This clonotype was seen ten or more times. The rearrangement uses TRBV10-1 and TRBJ1-1, with D unclear. The CDR3 extends over 14 amino acids. Per the germline V gene, CDR1 is WNHNN and CDR2 is SYGVQD (reference sequence). V dropped 6 bases and J dropped 0 bases, with 11 bases sitting between them. CDR3 sequence: CASRVAEMNTEAFF. CDR3 nucleotides: TGCGCCAGCAGGGTGGCAGAGATGAACACTGAAGCTTTCTTT.

This clonotype was detected ten times or more. The chain uses TRBV15 and TRBJ2-2, with 12 positions matching TRBD1. The CDR3 sequence is 15 residues long. After removal of 3 bases from V and 4 bases from J, the junction contained 0 bases not matched to a gene. In germline, CDR1 is LNHNV, CDR2 YYDKDF (reference sequence). The DNA of the CDR3 is TGTGCCACCAGCAGGGGACAGGGGGCCACCGGGGAGCTGTTTTTT. As protein: CATSRGQGATGELFF.

The sample holds many counts of this clonotype. CDR3 nucleotide sequence: TGTGCCAGCAGCAAGACTAGCGGGGGACTCCAAGAGACCCAGTACTTC. Translating gives CASSKTSGGLQETQYF. The rearrangement uses TRBV7-3 and TRBJ2-5; TRBD2 matches 12 bases. The CDR3 is made up of 16 amino acids. Germline V gene data show CDR1 as SGHTA and CDR2 as FQGTGA. J lost 1 base, V lost 5 bases, and 5 bases had no gene match.

There are many counts of this clonotype. This sequence joins TRBV2 and TRBJ1-1; D unclear. V dropped 5 bases and J dropped 6 bases, with 16 bases sitting between them. Germline V lookup: CDR1 SNHLY, CDR2 FYNNEI. The CDR3 has 14 residues. The CDR3 loop reads CASSRLSWGPEAFF. The CDR3 nucleotides are TGTGCCAGCAGTAGGTTATCCTGGGGTCCTGAAGCTTTCTTT.

This clonotype was counted between two and nine times. This chain connects TRBV4-1 to TRBJ2-7, with D possibly TRBD2 on 6 matching bases. Germline assignment: CDR1 MGHRA and CDR2 YSYEKL. The ends were cut back, 1 base at V and 2 bases at J, with 12 bases in the middle. The CDR3 is 15 residues long. For the CDR3, the DNA is TGCGCCAGCAGCCAAGGCCCGGGGGTCCCCTACGAGCAGTACTTC. The encoded protein is CASSQGPGVPYEQYF.

This clonotype was recorded a few times. This chain links TRBV7-2 with TRBJ2-7, with D tentatively TRBD2 (5 bases). The CDR3 is 17 residues long. Between the trimmed V and J ends, which lost 3 bases and 0 bases, there was a span of 18 bases. CDR1 SGHTA and CDR2 FQGNSA come from the germline V gene. CDR3 nucleotides: TGTGCCAGCAGCTTTGACCCCCGAGTGGGGAGCTCCTACGAGCAGTACTTC. Protein sequence: CASSFDPRVGSSYEQYF.

The chain has TRBV15 and TRBJ2-7; D is uncertain. Germline loops: CDR1 LNHNV, CDR2 YYDKDF (reference sequence). The CDR3 totals 14 residues. Trimming took 0 bases from V and 2 from J, leaving 8 bases between them. CDR3 amino acids: CATSRERRTYEQYF. In DNA, the CDR3 is TGTGCCACCAGCAGAGAGAGACGGACCTACGAGCAGTACTTC.